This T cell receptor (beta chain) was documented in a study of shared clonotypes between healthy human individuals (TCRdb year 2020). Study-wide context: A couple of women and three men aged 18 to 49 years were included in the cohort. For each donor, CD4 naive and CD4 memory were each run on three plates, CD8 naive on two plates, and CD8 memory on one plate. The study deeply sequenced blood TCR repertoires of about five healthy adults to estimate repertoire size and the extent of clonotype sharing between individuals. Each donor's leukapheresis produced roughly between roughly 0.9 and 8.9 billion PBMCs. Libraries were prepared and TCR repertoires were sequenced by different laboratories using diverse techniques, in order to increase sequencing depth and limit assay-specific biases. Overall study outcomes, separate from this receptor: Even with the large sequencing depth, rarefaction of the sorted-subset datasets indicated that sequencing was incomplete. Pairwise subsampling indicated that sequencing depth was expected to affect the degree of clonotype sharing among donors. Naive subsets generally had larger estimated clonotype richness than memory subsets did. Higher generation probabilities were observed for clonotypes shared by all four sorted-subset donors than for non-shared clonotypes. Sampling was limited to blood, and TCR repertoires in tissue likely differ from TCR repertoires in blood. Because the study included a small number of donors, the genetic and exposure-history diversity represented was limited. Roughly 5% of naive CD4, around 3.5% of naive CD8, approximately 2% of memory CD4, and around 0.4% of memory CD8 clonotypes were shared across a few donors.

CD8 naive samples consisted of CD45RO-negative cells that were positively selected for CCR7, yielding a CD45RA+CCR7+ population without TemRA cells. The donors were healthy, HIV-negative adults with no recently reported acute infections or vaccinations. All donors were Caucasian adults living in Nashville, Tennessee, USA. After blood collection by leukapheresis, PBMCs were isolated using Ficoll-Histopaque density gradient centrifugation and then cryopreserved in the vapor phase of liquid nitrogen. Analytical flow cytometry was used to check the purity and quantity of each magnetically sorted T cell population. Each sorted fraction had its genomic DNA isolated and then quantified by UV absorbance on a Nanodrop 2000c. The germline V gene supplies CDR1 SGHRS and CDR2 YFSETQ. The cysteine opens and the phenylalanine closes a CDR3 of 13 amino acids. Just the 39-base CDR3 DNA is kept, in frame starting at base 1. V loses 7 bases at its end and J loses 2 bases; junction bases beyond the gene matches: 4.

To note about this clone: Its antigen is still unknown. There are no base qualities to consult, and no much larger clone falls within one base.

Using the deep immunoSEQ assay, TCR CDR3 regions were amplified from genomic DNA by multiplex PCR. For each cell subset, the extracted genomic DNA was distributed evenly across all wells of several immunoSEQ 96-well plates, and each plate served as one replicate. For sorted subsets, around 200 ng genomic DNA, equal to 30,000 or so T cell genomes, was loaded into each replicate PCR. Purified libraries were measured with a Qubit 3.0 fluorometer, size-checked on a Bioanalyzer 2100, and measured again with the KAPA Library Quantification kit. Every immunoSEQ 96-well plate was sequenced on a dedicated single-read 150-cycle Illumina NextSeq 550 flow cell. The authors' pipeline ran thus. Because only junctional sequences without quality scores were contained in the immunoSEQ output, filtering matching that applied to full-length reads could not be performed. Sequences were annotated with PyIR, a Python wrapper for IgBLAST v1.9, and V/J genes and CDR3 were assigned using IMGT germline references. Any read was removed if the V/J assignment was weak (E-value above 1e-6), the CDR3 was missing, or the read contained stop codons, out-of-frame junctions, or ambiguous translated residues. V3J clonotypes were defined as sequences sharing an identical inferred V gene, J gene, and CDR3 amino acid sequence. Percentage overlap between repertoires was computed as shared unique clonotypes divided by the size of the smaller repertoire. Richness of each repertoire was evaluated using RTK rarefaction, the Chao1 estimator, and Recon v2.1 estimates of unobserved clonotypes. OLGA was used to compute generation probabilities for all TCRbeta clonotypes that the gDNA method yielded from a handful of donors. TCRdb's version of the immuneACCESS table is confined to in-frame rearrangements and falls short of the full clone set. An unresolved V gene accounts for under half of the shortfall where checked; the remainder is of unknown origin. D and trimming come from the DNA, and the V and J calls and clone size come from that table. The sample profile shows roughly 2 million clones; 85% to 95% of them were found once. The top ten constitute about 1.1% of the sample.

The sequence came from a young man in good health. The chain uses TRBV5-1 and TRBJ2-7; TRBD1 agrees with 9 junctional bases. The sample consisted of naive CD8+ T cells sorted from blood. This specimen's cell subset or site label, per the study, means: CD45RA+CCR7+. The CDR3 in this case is CASGRTGAYEQYF. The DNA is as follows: TGCGCCAGCGGTCGGACAGGGGCCTACGAGCAGTACTTC.